Each of the 14 T cell receptor beta chains below was sequenced from the same sample in a study of blood T cell repertoires in COVID-19. Some clones are missing from TCRdb's copy, which holds only in-frame ones; the method was immunoSEQ multiplex PCR. The sample has around 200,000 clones; 87% are singletons. The specimen sequenced was PBMCs or T cells enriched from blood (not recorded which). These receptors all come from a young man with acute COVID-19.

DNA of the CDR3: TGTGCCTGGAGTACAGGGCCCCTGAATTCACCCCTCCACTTT. This gives the protein CAWSTGPLNSPLHF. The V gene is TRBV30, the J gene TRBJ1-6; D may be TRBD1 (6 bases). Trimming left V 2 bases short and J 7 bases short, with 12 bases between. Germline loops: CDR1 GTSNPN, CDR2 SVGIG (reference sequence). The CDR3 spans 14 residues.

The chain is built from TRBV28 and TRBJ1-3; no clear D gene. This CDR3 contains 13 residues. V lost 8 bases and J 2 bases, leaving 10 bases between the germline ends. Looked up from germline, CDR1 is MDHEN and CDR2 is SYDVKM. This CDR3 is CASFRNPGNTIYF. The CDR3 nucleotides are TGTGCCAGCTTCAGGAATCCTGGAAACACCATATATTTT. The full variable domain, in which reference TRBV28 and TRBJ1-3 provide the parts outside the CDR3, is DVKVTQSSRYLVKRTGEKVFLECVQDMDHENMFWYRQDPGLGLRLIYFSYDVKMKEKGDIPEGYSVSREKKERFSLILESASTNQTSMYLCASFRNPGNTIYFGEGSWLTVV.

The chain recombines TRBV28 with TRBJ2-7; 7 nucleotides agree with TRBD2. The V segment lost 6 bases and the J segment 4 bases; nucleotides outside the gene matches: 12. The CDR3 has 15 residues. CDR1 and CDR2 (germline): MDHEN, SYDVKM. The CDR3, as DNA: TGTGCCAGCAGGGCACGTGGGGGGGGTCTATACGAGCAGTACTTC. It translates to CASRARGGGLYEQYF.

The J gene is TRBJ1-5, the V gene TRBV2; the D gene is possibly TRBD1 (6 bases). Germline values: CDR1 SNHLY, CDR2 FYNNEI. Trimming removed 2 bases at V and 0 bases at J, with 20 bases between. CDR3 length: 19 amino acids. The CDR3, as DNA: TGTGCCAGCAGTGAAAGTCGGGACACCCCACTGTATAGCAATCAGCCCCAGCATTTT. As protein: CASSESRDTPLYSNQPQHF. Supplemented by reference TRBV2 and TRBJ1-5, the full variable domain reads EPEVTQTPSHQVTQMGQEVILRCVPISNHLYFYWYRQILGQKVEFLVSFYNNEISEKSEIFDDQFSVERPDGSNFTLKIRSTKLEDSAMYFCASSESRDTPLYSNQPQHFGDGTRLSIL.

This chain connects TRBV7-6 to TRBJ1-2; 8 bases agree with TRBD1. Germline assignment: CDR1 SGHVS and CDR2 FNYEAQ. The CDR3 is 13 amino acids. V trimming: 5 bases; J trimming: 4 bases; junction bases outside the gene matches: 3. For the CDR3, the DNA is TGTGCCAGCAGCCGAACAGGGGGCTATGGCTACACCTTC. Protein sequence: CASSRTGGYGYTF.

The chain recombines TRBV27 with TRBJ1-1, with TRBD1 matching 9 bases. Per the germline V gene, CDR1 is MNHEY and CDR2 is SMNVEV (reference sequence). This CDR3 spans 19 amino acids. V lost 4 bases and J lost 1; bases outside the gene matches: 16. The CDR3 DNA follows: TGTGCCAGCAGTTCAGGGACAGGGTATCTTTATCCCAGGAACACTGAAGCTTTCTTT. This translates into CASSSGTGYLYPRNTEAFF.

The J gene is TRBJ1-5, the V gene TRBV27, with TRBD1 as a possible D gene (6 bases). Between the trimmed V and J ends, which lost 5 bases and 7 bases, there was a span of 12 bases. Germline V lookup: CDR1 MNHEY, CDR2 SMNVEV (reference sequence). The CDR3 runs 13 residues. CDR3 protein: CASSADSRQPQHF. CDR3 bases: TGTGCCAGCAGTGCGGACAGCAGGCAGCCCCAGCATTTT.

This rearrangement joins TRBV27 to TRBJ2-7, with D possibly being TRBD2 (6 bases). The ends were cut back, 2 bases at V and 5 bases at J, with 13 bases in the middle. This CDR3 spans 14 amino acids. Germline CDR1 and CDR2: MNHEY and SMNVEV (reference sequence). The CDR3: CASSLRGGIDEQYF. CDR3 nucleotide sequence: TGTGCCAGCAGTTTACGCGGCGGGATTGACGAGCAGTACTTC.

V gene TRBV11-2 combines with J gene TRBJ2-5, with D possibly TRBD2 on 6 matching bases. Germline V CDR1 and CDR2: SGHAT, FQNNGV. The V and J ends lost 0 bases and 10 bases respectively, with 9 bases between them. The CDR3 runs 12 residues. The CDR3 loop is CASSLDAGIQYF. Here the CDR3 DNA reads TGTGCCAGCAGCTTAGACGCGGGAATCCAGTACTTC.

The gene calls are TRBV28 and TRBJ2-1, with 7 bases lining up with TRBD1. The CDR3 contains 17 residues. V was pared by 6 bases and J by 0 bases, with 11 bases of the junction left unmatched. Germline CDR1 reads MDHEN; CDR2 reads SYDVKM. CDR3 coding DNA: TGTGCCAGCAGCTCCCTGGGAGAGGGGGCCTCCTACAATGAGCAGTTCTTC. Protein product: CASSSLGEGASYNEQFF.

CDR3 nucleotides: TGTGCCAGTAGCCGGGACAGCGGTTATAATTCACCCCTCCACTTT. It translates to CASSRDSGYNSPLHF. V usage is TRBV19 and J usage is TRBJ1-6; 7 bases match TRBD1. The length of the CDR3 is 15 residues. The junction had 6 bases not matched to a gene; V was cut back by 6 bases and J by 4 bases. Germline V gene lookup returns CDR1 LNHDA and CDR2 SQIVND (reference sequence).

The chain has TRBV5-6 and TRBJ2-7, with 8 bases lining up with TRBD2. V lost 3 bases and J lost 0; bases outside the gene matches: 5. The CDR3 runs to 15 residues. CDR1 is SGHDT, CDR2 YYEEEE, per germline. In DNA, the CDR3 is TGTGCCAGCAGCTACGGGGGGGACTTCTCCTACGAGCAGTACTTC. Translated: CASSYGGDFSYEQYF.

The rearrangement joins TRBV7-9 to TRBJ1-1; 12 bases align to TRBD1. The CDR3 length is 16 residues. Germline assignment: CDR1 SEHNR and CDR2 FQNEAQ (reference sequence). The V gene end was trimmed by 5 bases and the J gene end by 5 bases; junction bases not matched to a gene: 9. CDR3 loop: CASSLGPGQGATEAFF. CDR3 DNA sequence: TGTGCCAGCAGCCTGGGGCCGGGACAGGGGGCTACTGAAGCTTTCTTT.

In nucleotides, the CDR3 is TGTGCCAGCAGCCCAGGGTGGGTAAGGGGCAACTATGGCTACACCTTC. The encoded protein is CASSPGWVRGNYGYTF. V gene TRBV28 combines with J gene TRBJ1-2; the D gene is possibly TRBD1 (5 bases). The CDR3 loop spans 16 amino acids. Germline CDR1 is MDHEN and CDR2 is SYDVKM. The V gene lost 6 bases and the J gene lost 2 bases, with 19 bases spanning the gap.